Below are 17 T cell receptor beta chains sequenced from a single sample in a study of radiation and T cells in renal cell carcinoma. The repertoire was sequenced with immunoSEQ multiplex PCR; TCRdb's copy has only in-frame clones and lacks some. The data hold 45,000 or so clones, with about 83% observed a single time. Indicated time point: baseline pretreatment blood. Described treatment: 15 Gy SBRT to primary tumor, nephrectomy 4 weeks later. Sequencing was performed on blood, taken from a patient whose treatment included radiotherapy and nephrectomy. The receptors were gathered from a woman in her 70s with renal cell carcinoma.

The rearrangement uses TRBV4-2 and TRBJ2-3; unclear D gene. The germline V and J ends were trimmed by 1 base and 6 bases, with 11 bases remaining between them. CDR3 length: 14 amino acids. Germline CDR1 is LGHNA and CDR2 is YNFKEQ. For the CDR3, the DNA is TGTGCCAGCAGCCAAGTCGGACCGGAGGATACGCAGTATTTT. The encoded protein is CASSQVGPEDTQYF.

The rearrangement links TRBV6-1 to TRBJ2-3; D is uncertain. V dropped 7 bases and J dropped 2 bases, with 13 bases sitting between them. The CDR3 length is 14 residues. Per the germline V gene, CDR1 is MNHNS and CDR2 is SASEGT. CDR3 protein: CASTESRNTDTQYF. CDR3 in DNA: TGTGCCAGCACAGAATCGAGGAACACAGATACGCAGTATTTT.

V usage is TRBV5-1 and J usage is TRBJ2-2; TRBD1 might be the D (6 bases). Germline V gene data show CDR1 as SGHRS and CDR2 as YFSETQ. V lost 4 bases and J lost 1, with 14 bases in between. The CDR3 loop spans 16 amino acids. CDR3 in DNA: TGCGCCAGCAGCCTCATGGGACATCAGAACACCGGGGAGCTGTTTTTT. Protein sequence: CASSLMGHQNTGELFF.

This chain uses TRBV7-7 with TRBJ2-5; D remains unclear. The V end lost 5 bases, the J end lost 5 bases, and 12 bases lay between the germline ends. The germline V gene encodes CDR1 SSHAT and CDR2 FNYEAQ (reference sequence). The CDR3 covers 13 residues. CDR3 protein: CASSPGPKETQYF. The CDR3 coding sequence is TGTGCCAGCAGCCCGGGCCCTAAGGAGACCCAGTACTTC.

This clone was seen a handful of times. This chain links TRBV5-5 with TRBJ2-2; D perhaps matches TRBD1 (5 bases). This CDR3 contains 17 residues. From germline, CDR1 is SGHKS and CDR2 YYEKEE (reference sequence). V was trimmed by 1 base and J by 5 bases, leaving 18 bases between them. The CDR3 nucleotides read TGTGCCAGCAGCTTGAGTGGGGCTGGCGTCCGGACCGGGGAGCTGTTTTTT. Residues: CASSLSGAGVRTGELFF.

This chain uses TRBV6-5 with TRBJ2-5; maybe TRBD1 (5 bases). There are 15 residues in the CDR3. Germline V gene data show CDR1 as MNHEY and CDR2 as SVGAGI. V lost 0 bases and J lost 5, with 13 bases in between. DNA for the CDR3: TGTGCCAGCAGTTACTCAGGGGCTAGGGTGGAGACCCAGTACTTC. Translation: CASSYSGARVETQYF.

This clone appeared a single time. The CDR3 here is CASSLAQGPRGTEAFF. In DNA form, the CDR3 reads TGTGCCAGCAGCTTAGCTCAGGGTCCTCGAGGCACTGAAGCTTTCTTT. The chain links TRBV7-2 to TRBJ1-1; perhaps TRBD1 as D (5 bases). The CDR3 is 16 residues long. Germline V gene data show CDR1 as SGHTA and CDR2 as FQGNSA. V lost 0 bases, J lost 4 bases, and 15 bases lay in between.

This clone was seen once. J is TRBJ1-2 and V is TRBV5-1, with D hard to call. Deletions cut 2 bases from V and 4 bases from J, with 12 bases between. CDR1 and CDR2 (germline): SGHRS, YFSETQ. The CDR3 covers 14 residues. The CDR3 here is CASSLEGGLYGYTF. In nucleotides, the CDR3 is TGCGCCAGCAGCTTAGAAGGTGGGCTCTATGGCTACACCTTC. Using reference TRBV5-1 and TRBJ1-2 for the parts outside the CDR3, the full variable domain is KAGVTQTPRYLIKTRGQQVTLSCSPISGHRSVSWYQQTPGQGLQFLFEYFSETQRNKGNFPGRFSGRQFSNSRSEMNVSTLELGDSALYLCASSLEGGLYGYTFGSGTRLTVV.

The J gene is TRBJ1-5, the V gene TRBV29-1; TRBD1 is a possible D gene (5 bases). The germline V and J ends were trimmed by 6 bases and 3 bases, with 9 bases remaining between them. The CDR3 covers 12 residues. Germline-derived CDR1 and CDR2 are SQVTM and ANQGSEA. The CDR3 nucleotides read TGCAGCGTCGCGGGGGTCAATCAGCCCCAGCATTTT. The encoded protein is CSVAGVNQPQHF. The full variable domain, with the rest looked up from reference TRBV29-1 and TRBJ1-5, is SAVISQKPSRDICQRGTSLTIQCQVDSQVTMMFWYRQQPGQSLTLIATANQGSEATYESGFVIDKFPISRPNLTFSTLTVSNMSPEDSSIYLCSVAGVNQPQHFGDGTRLSIL.

The chain is built from TRBV6-1 and TRBJ2-7; D call uncertain. CDR1 is MNHNS and CDR2 is SASEGT in the germline V gene. The CDR3 loop spans 13 amino acids. The V end was cut by 5 bases, the J end by 4 bases, with 12 bases between. The CDR3, as DNA: TGTGCCAGCAGTAGTACAGTAAGGTACGAGCAGTACTTC. This encodes CASSSTVRYEQYF.

This clone was picked up a small number of times. The rearrangement links TRBV6-1 to TRBJ1-5, with 7 positions matching TRBD1. The germline gives CDR1 MNHNS, CDR2 SASEGT. V was clipped by 8 bases and J by 1 base; unmatched bases: 8. CDR3 size: 15 residues. In DNA form, the CDR3 reads TGTGCCAGCGAGGAGACAGGGCTGAGCAATCAGCCCCAGCATTTT. This gives the protein CASEETGLSNQPQHF.

By frequency in the sample, this clone is medium-sized (0.01 to 0.1%). J is TRBJ1-1 and V is TRBV5-1; the D is unclear. The CDR3 runs to 13 residues. Between the trimmed V and J ends, which lost 6 bases and 5 bases, there was a span of 14 bases. Germline assignment: CDR1 SGHRS and CDR2 YFSETQ. CDR3 loop: CASTSGGVTEAFF. The CDR3 region has the DNA TGCGCCAGCACCTCCGGCGGGGTGACTGAAGCTTTCTTT. Supplemented by reference TRBV5-1 and TRBJ1-1, the full variable domain reads KAGVTQTPRYLIKTRGQQVTLSCSPISGHRSVSWYQQTPGQGLQFLFEYFSETQRNKGNFPGRFSGRQFSNSRSEMNVSTLELGDSALYLCASTSGGVTEAFFGQGTRLTVV.

This clone was detected only a few times. DNA for the CDR3: TGTGCCAGCAGCCAAGTGTGGAGGAACACTGAAGCTTTCTTT. It translates to CASSQVWRNTEAFF. This rearrangement joins TRBV4-2 to TRBJ1-1, with unresolved D. CDR1 and CDR2 from the germline V gene are LGHNA and YNFKEQ. This CDR3 has 14 amino acids. Trimming removed 1 base from V and 1 base from J, with 7 bases in between.

The rearrangement uses TRBV2 and TRBJ1-1; TRBD1 might be the D (5 bases). In germline, CDR1 is SNHLY, CDR2 FYNNEI. V was pared by 3 bases and J by 11 bases, with 13 bases between. There are 12 residues in the CDR3. In nucleotides, the CDR3 is TGTGCCAGCAGTGACGGGGACCCCCGGGCTTTCTTT. Translation gives CASSDGDPRAFF.

V gene TRBV5-4 combines with J gene TRBJ2-3; the D gene could be TRBD1 or TRBD2 (7 bases each). Germline V gene data show CDR1 as SGHNT and CDR2 as YYREEE (reference sequence). The CDR3 sequence is 14 residues long. V was cut by 2 bases and J by 5 bases, with 12 bases left in between. CDR3 protein: CASSFSRGGDTQYF. The CDR3 DNA reads as TGTGCCAGCAGCTTTAGCAGGGGGGGAGATACGCAGTATTTT.

As DNA, the CDR3 is TGCACCAGCAGCCAAGATGAGGAGGATACGCAGTATTTT. This gives the protein CTSSQDEEDTQYF. The genes are TRBV1 and TRBJ2-3; the table's D call TRBD2 went unverified against the DNA. TRBV1 is classified as a pseudogene. The CDR3 is made up of 13 amino acids.

The chain has TRBV10-2 and TRBJ2-3; maybe TRBD2 (5 bases). The CDR3 contains 12 residues. Deletions cut 6 bases from V and 5 bases from J, with 9 bases between. Germline CDR1 reads WSHSY; CDR2 reads SAAADI. The DNA for the CDR3 is TGCGCCAGCAGGGGAGACGGAGATACGCAGTATTTT. Protein sequence: CASRGDGDTQYF.